One sample yielded the 4 T cell receptor beta chains listed below, sequenced in a study of blood T cell repertoires in COVID-19. The protocol was immunoSEQ multiplex PCR, while the TCRdb copy is restricted to in-frame clones and leaves out a portion. The profile shows more than 95,000 clones, roughly 90% of them singletons. Source material: peripheral blood. The receptors derive from a human donor in a cohort sampled during active COVID-19.

CDR3 nucleotide sequence: TGTGCCAGCAGTTCGGGGACAGTCGAAGCTTTCTTT. It specifies CASSSGTVEAFF. The chain links TRBV28 to TRBJ1-1; 7 nucleotides line up with TRBD1. CDR3 length equals 12 residues. J was trimmed by 8 bases and V by 4 bases; bases with no gene match: 4. CDR1 MDHEN and CDR2 SYDVKM come from the germline V gene. Full variable domain (missing parts from reference TRBV28 and TRBJ1-1): DVKVTQSSRYLVKRTGEKVFLECVQDMDHENMFWYRQDPGLGLRLIYFSYDVKMKEKGDIPEGYSVSREKKERFSLILESASTNQTSMYLCASSSGTVEAFFGQGTRLTVV.

The J gene is TRBJ1-5, the V gene TRBV9, with 8 positions matching TRBD1. Unmatched junction bases numbered 8, after V lost 3 bases and J lost 6 bases. The CDR3 loop spans 15 amino acids. CDR1 and CDR2 (germline): SGDLS, YYNGEE. DNA of the CDR3: TGTGCCAGCAGCGCGACAGGGGCCAAGGGTCAGCCCCAGCATTTT. It encodes CASSATGAKGQPQHF.

This clone has just one count. This sequence joins TRBV27 and TRBJ2-7; 10 positions agree with TRBD1. Trimming at V came to 1 base and at J to 2 bases, leaving 8 bases not matched to a gene. Germline V lookup: CDR1 MNHEY, CDR2 SMNVEV (reference sequence). The CDR3 covers 17 residues. DNA of the CDR3: TGTGCCAGCAGTTTATTCCCCCGACAGGGGGCAACCTACGAGCAGTACTTC. Translating it yields CASSLFPRQGATYEQYF.

The chain carries TRBV2 and TRBJ2-3; D call uncertain. The CDR3 has 11 amino acids. Germline values: CDR1 SNHLY, CDR2 FYNNEI. The V end lost 7 bases, the J end lost 7 bases, and 9 bases lay between the germline ends. CDR3 in amino acids: CASISSYTQYF. The CDR3, as DNA: TGTGCCAGCATTTCATCATATACGCAGTATTTT. Filled out from reference TRBV2 and TRBJ2-3, the complete variable domain reads EPEVTQTPSHQVTQMGQEVILRCVPISNHLYFYWYRQILGQKVEFLVSFYNNEISEKSEIFDDQFSVERPDGSNFTLKIRSTKLEDSAMYFCASISSYTQYFGPGTRLTVL.